These 26 T cell receptor beta chains were all obtained from the same sample, sequenced in a study of blood T cell repertoires in COVID-19. Profiled with immunoSEQ multiplex PCR; TCRdb holds only in-frame clones, not every one. The data show 110,000 to 150,000 clones, more than 70% seen once. The sequenced material came from peripheral blood. All receptors derive from a woman between 55 and 75 years old with acute or convalescent COVID-19.

This chain's CDR3 is CASSQGGIAGVHYEQYF. The CDR3 DNA sequence: TGTGCCAGCAGCCAAGGAGGAATTGCGGGGGTTCACTACGAGCAGTACTTC. The rearrangement uses TRBV14 and TRBJ2-7; 7 bases agree with TRBD2. Trimming took 1 base from V and 3 from J; bases not matched to a gene: 12. Germline assignment: CDR1 SGHDN and CDR2 FVKESK. The CDR3 covers 17 residues.

This chain connects TRBV4-3 to TRBJ1-3, with a weak D call TRBD1 (6 bases). CDR3 size: 16 residues. V was pared by 0 bases and J by 2 bases, with 11 bases between. The germline gives CDR1 LGHNA, CDR2 YSLEER. CDR3 loop: CASSQDFAGAGNTIYF. The CDR3 DNA sequence: TGCGCCAGCAGCCAAGATTTCGCAGGGGCTGGAAACACCATATATTTT.

The chain employs TRBV25-1 and TRBJ2-2; D may be TRBD2 (7 bases). This CDR3 has 14 residues. Germline lookup yields CDR1 MGHDK and CDR2 SYGVNS. The V end lost 3 bases, the J end lost 9 bases, and 14 bases lay between the germline ends. The CDR3 DNA reads as TGTGCCAGCAGTGAGCCGGGGGGCTCCCGGGAGCTGTTTTTT. Translating it yields CASSEPGGSRELFF.

V is TRBV24-1 and J is TRBJ2-3; TRBD2 matches at 16 bases. This CDR3 comprises 19 residues. V lost 2 bases to trimming and J lost 2 bases; unmatched junction nucleotides: 6. Germline V gene lookup returns CDR1 KGHDR and CDR2 SFDVKD. The CDR3 sequence is CATSDSGTSGGAYTDTQYF. The CDR3 nucleotides read TGTGCCACCAGTGATTCCGGGACTAGCGGGGGGGCCTACACAGATACGCAGTATTTT.

The chain is built from TRBV28 and TRBJ1-3; 10 nucleotides agree with TRBD1. From germline, CDR1 is MDHEN and CDR2 SYDVKM. The CDR3 totals 16 residues. V shed 5 bases, J shed 4 bases, and the junction held 8 bases outside the gene matches. The CDR3: CASSPPQGQGGNTIYF. The CDR3 DNA sequence: TGTGCCAGCAGTCCACCCCAGGGACAGGGGGGAAACACCATATATTTT.

The chain uses TRBV6-5 and TRBJ2-3, with 7 bases fitting TRBD2. This CDR3 comprises 15 residues. Trimming at V came to 4 bases and at J to 0 bases, leaving 4 bases not matched to a gene. Germline V gene lookup returns CDR1 MNHEY and CDR2 SVGAGI. CDR3 region: CASSLAGTSTDTQYF. DNA of the CDR3: TGTGCCAGCAGTTTAGCGGGTACTAGCACAGATACGCAGTATTTT.

The table lists this clone with a few counts. The rearrangement links TRBV12-3 or TRBV12-4 to TRBJ1-5; the match to TRBD1 covers 7 bases. The V and J ends lost 5 bases and 6 bases, in that order; junction bases with no gene match: 4. This CDR3 is 13 amino acids long. CDR3 DNA: TGTGCCAGCAGTCCGACAGGGAGTCAGCCCCAGCATTTT. Protein: CASSPTGSQPQHF.

The genes are TRBV6-2 or TRBV6-3 and TRBJ2-1; the D is unclear. The germline V gene has CDR1 MNHEY and CDR2 SVGEGT. V gave up 6 bases and J gave up 10 bases, with 10 bases separating them. There are 11 residues in the CDR3. The chain's CDR3 is CASSPRSEQFF. For the CDR3, the DNA is TGTGCCAGCAGCCCCAGATCGGAGCAGTTCTTC.

V is TRBV24-1 and J is TRBJ2-5, with 7 nucleotides matching TRBD2. This CDR3 is 15 amino acids long. Trimming at V came to 4 bases and at J to 5 bases, leaving 9 bases not matched to a gene. Germline lookup yields CDR1 KGHDR and CDR2 SFDVKD. The CDR3 protein is CATSDLGLGRETQYF. The CDR3 DNA follows: TGTGCCACCAGTGACCTCGGACTAGGCCGGGAGACCCAGTACTTC.

The rearrangement joins TRBV10-3 to TRBJ1-5; D may be TRBD1 (5 bases). This CDR3 is built from 14 residues. The germline gives CDR1 ENHRY, CDR2 SYGVKD. Trimming took off 6 bases at V and 4 bases at J, with 13 bases between the two ends. In DNA form, the CDR3 reads TGTGCCATCAGAGATGACAGATCGAATCAGCCCCAGCATTTT. This encodes CAIRDDRSNQPQHF.

This clone was recorded a few times. The gene calls are TRBV15 and TRBJ1-4; possible D gene TRBD1, 6 bases. CDR1 is LNHNV and CDR2 is YYDKDF in the germline V gene (reference sequence). The CDR3 sequence is 18 residues long. Trimming removed 4 bases from V and 8 bases from J, with 26 bases in between. The CDR3, as DNA: TGTGCCACCAGCATAGGGCCCGTTTGGTCAGGGGCGGAGGAAAAACTGTTTTTT. It is translated as CATSIGPVWSGAEEKLFF.

V is TRBV30 and J is TRBJ2-6, with 10 nucleotides matching TRBD1. V lost 2 bases, J lost 2 bases, and 12 bases stayed unmatched. The V gene's germline CDR1 is GTSNPN and CDR2 SVGIG (reference sequence). The CDR3 is 19 amino acids. CDR3 nucleotides: TGTGCCTGGAGTATCGACCGGGACAGGGGATCGGCTGGGGCCAACGTCCTGACTTTC. This gives the protein CAWSIDRDRGSAGANVLTF. The variable domain in full, with the rest retrieved from reference TRBV30 and TRBJ2-6, is SQTIHQWPATLVQPVGSPLSLECTVEGTSNPNLYWYRQAAGRGLQLLFYSVGIGQISSEVPQNLSASRPQDRQFILSSKKLLLSDSGFYLCAWSIDRDRGSAGANVLTFGAGSRLTVL.

CDR3 loop: CATSDLAWTDTQYF. The CDR3 region has the DNA TGTGCCACCAGTGATTTGGCGTGGACAGATACGCAGTATTTT. V is TRBV24-1 and J is TRBJ2-3; D remains ambiguous. The V end was cut by 0 bases, the J end by 3 bases, with 6 bases between. CDR1 and CDR2 from the germline V gene are KGHDR and SFDVKD. The CDR3 length is 14 residues.

The rearrangement uses TRBV3-1 (or the pseudogene TRBV3-2) and TRBJ1-5; D is uncertain. CDR3 length: 13 amino acids. CDR1 and CDR2 from the germline V gene are LGHDT and YNNKEL (reference sequence). Trimming removed 3 bases from V and 7 bases from J, with 10 bases in between. CDR3 loop: CASSQDRSQPQHF. CDR3 coding DNA: TGTGCCAGCAGCCAGGATCGGAGCCAGCCCCAGCATTTT.

This clone was seen only a few times. The V call is TRBV11-3, the J call TRBJ1-2, with a possible D match to TRBD1 (6 bases). This CDR3 has 13 amino acids. Germline V CDR1 and CDR2: SGHNT, YENEEA. Trimming stripped 4 bases from V and 5 bases from J, with 11 bases between. The CDR3 is CASSWDNQYGYTF. Here the CDR3 DNA reads TGTGCCAGCAGCTGGGACAACCAGTATGGCTACACCTTC.

The chain employs TRBV6-1 and TRBJ2-1; TRBD1 agrees at 11 bases. Germline lookup yields CDR1 MNHNS and CDR2 SASEGT. The CDR3 is made up of 14 amino acids. Trimming at V came to 1 base and at J to 15 bases, leaving 8 bases not matched to a gene. CDR3 nucleotide sequence: TGTGCCAGCAGTGAAGTAGGGGACAGGGGGTGGCGGTTCTTC. As protein: CASSEVGDRGWRFF.

This clone was observed once. The V call is TRBV27, the J call TRBJ2-5, with D possibly being TRBD2 (5 bases). V dropped 4 bases and J dropped 4 bases, with 16 bases sitting between them. The CDR3 runs to 15 residues. Germline loops: CDR1 MNHEY, CDR2 SMNVEV (reference sequence). CDR3 nucleotide sequence: TGTGCCAGCAGTTCGTTCGGGGATTTGGGAGAGACCCAGTACTTC. Protein: CASSSFGDLGETQYF.

The rearrangement joins TRBV21-1 to TRBJ2-1; no check of the table's D call, TRBD2, against the DNA was made. TRBV21-1 is termed a pseudogene. The CDR3 spans 16 residues. The CDR3 loop is CASSRKLADTDNEQFF. CDR3 DNA: TGTGCCAGCAGCAGAAAACTAGCGGATACGGACAATGAGCAGTTCTTC.

Concerning this clone itself: One end of the junction varies from germline; a read error may be responsible. The chain combines TRBV7-7 with TRBJ2-1, with 10 bases lining up with TRBD2. Germline V gene lookup returns CDR1 SSHAT and CDR2 FNYEAQ (reference sequence). The CDR3 extends over 16 amino acids. The CDR3 DNA is TGTGCTAGCAGCTTGGGGCTAGCGGGGGCGGGAAATGAGCAGTTCTTC. Amino acids: CASSLGLAGAGNEQFF.

V is TRBV6-1 and J is TRBJ1-1; tentative D call: TRBD1 (6 bases). V lost 0 bases to trimming and J lost 0 bases, with 11 bases between them. The CDR3 has 16 amino acids. Germline CDR1 reads MNHNS; CDR2 reads SASEGT. This CDR3 reads CASSEARGQLNTEAFF. CDR3 in DNA: TGTGCCAGCAGTGAAGCGCGAGGACAGCTGAACACTGAAGCTTTCTTT.

This chain links TRBV2 with TRBJ1-1; D possibly corresponds to TRBD1 (5 bases). V lost 6 bases and J lost 3, with 11 bases in between. The CDR3 is 13 residues long. Germline lookup yields CDR1 SNHLY and CDR2 FYNNEI. The CDR3 here is CASSGRGDTEAFF. CDR3 DNA: TGTGCCAGCAGCGGGAGGGGAGACACTGAAGCTTTCTTT. The full variable domain, with the rest looked up from reference TRBV2 and TRBJ1-1, is EPEVTQTPSHQVTQMGQEVILRCVPISNHLYFYWYRQILGQKVEFLVSFYNNEISEKSEIFDDQFSVERPDGSNFTLKIRSTKLEDSAMYFCASSGRGDTEAFFGQGTRLTVV.

This chain links TRBV6-2 or TRBV6-3 with TRBJ1-1; tentative D call: TRBD1 (6 bases). The CDR3 totals 12 residues. Germline values: CDR1 MNHEY, CDR2 SVGEGT. Trimming took 2 bases from V and 8 from J, leaving 9 bases between them. CDR3 protein: CASSYGTQEAFF. The CDR3 coding sequence is TGTGCCAGCAGTTACGGGACACAAGAAGCTTTCTTT.

This clone was found a few times. The V and J genes are TRBV7-2 and TRBJ1-5; D gene unclear. The CDR3 length is 15 residues. Germline V gives CDR1 SGHTA, CDR2 FQGNSA. Trimming took off 1 base at V and 2 bases at J, with 9 bases between the two ends. CDR3 DNA: TGTGCCAGCAGCTTAGACGCAGGCGGCAATCAGCCCCAGCATTTT. Encoded protein: CASSLDAGGNQPQHF.

This clone was seen just once. The rearrangement uses TRBV5-1 and TRBJ1-2; 7 bases fit TRBD1. The CDR3 length is 15 residues. The V and J ends lost 1 base and 4 bases, in that order; junction bases with no gene match: 7. Germline V lookup: CDR1 SGHRS, CDR2 YFSETQ. The CDR3 DNA sequence: TGCGCCAGCAGCTTGTCCCTGACAGGGACCTATGGCTACACCTTC. Protein: CASSLSLTGTYGYTF.

This clone has only a few counts. J is TRBJ2-7 and V is TRBV6-5, with 7 bases matching TRBD2. Germline CDR1 MNHEY, CDR2 SVGAGI. The CDR3 is 13 residues long. After removal of 6 bases from V and 1 base from J, the junction contained 3 bases not matched to a gene. CDR3 in DNA: TGTGCCAGCAGACCCGGGGGGTCCTACGAGCAGTACTTC. Residues: CASRPGGSYEQYF.

The chain couples TRBV18 to TRBJ2-7; 7 bases map to TRBD2. Germline-derived CDR1 and CDR2 are KGHSH and LQKENI. Trimming cost V 4 bases and J 4 bases; bases outside gene matches: 7. The CDR3 contains 14 residues. CDR3 nucleotide sequence: TGTGCCAGCTCACTTCAGCGGGGCAGTTACGAGCAGTACTTC. Translating gives CASSLQRGSYEQYF. The full variable domain, its missing parts supplied by reference TRBV18 and TRBJ2-7, is NAGVMQNPRHLVRRRGQEARLRCSPMKGHSHVYWYRQLPEEGLKFMVYLQKENIIDESGMPKERFSAEFPKEGPSILRIQQVVRGDSAAYFCASSLQRGSYEQYFGPGTRLTVT.